Described below is a single T cell receptor beta chain sequence and its context. These data belong to a study of blood T cell repertoires in COVID-19. Study-wide background: Specimens from acute and convalescent COVID-19 originated in the United States, Italy and Spain. The analysed material was cDNA or gDNA that came from T cells, B-cell-depleted T cells, or PBMCs.

The V gene lost 8 bases and the J gene lost 0 bases, with 5 bases spanning the gap. This CDR3 region has 13 residues. Germline V gene data show CDR1 as SGHVS and CDR2 as FQNEAQ. TCRdb's table, derived via immunoSEQ multiplex PCR, lists solely in-frame clones and lacks some. The sample holds 100,000 to 120,000 clones; roughly 85% are singletons and the top ten take under 2.5%. The V and J genes are TRBV7-8 and TRBJ1-6, with D unclear. The sequence was obtained from a human donor in a cohort sampled during active COVID-19. Sequences were obtained from peripheral blood. CDR3 sequence: CASRSSYNSPLHF. The CDR3, as DNA: TGTGCCAGCCGGAGCTCCTATAATTCACCCCTCCACTTT.